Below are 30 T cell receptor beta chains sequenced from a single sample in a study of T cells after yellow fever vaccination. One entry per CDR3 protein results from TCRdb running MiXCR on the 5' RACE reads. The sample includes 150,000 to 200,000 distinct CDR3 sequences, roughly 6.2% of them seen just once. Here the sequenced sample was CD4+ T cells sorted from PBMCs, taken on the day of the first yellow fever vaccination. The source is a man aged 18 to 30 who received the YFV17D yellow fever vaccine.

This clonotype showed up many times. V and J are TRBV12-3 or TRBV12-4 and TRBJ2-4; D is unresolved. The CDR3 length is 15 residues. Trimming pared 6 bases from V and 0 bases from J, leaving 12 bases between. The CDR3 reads CASSRALIAKNIQYF. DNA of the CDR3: TGTGCCAGCAGCCGCGCCCTAATAGCCAAAAACATTCAGTACTTC.

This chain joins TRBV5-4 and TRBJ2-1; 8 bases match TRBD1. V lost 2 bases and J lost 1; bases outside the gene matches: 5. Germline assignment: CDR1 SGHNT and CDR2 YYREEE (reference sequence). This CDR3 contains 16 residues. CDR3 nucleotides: TGTGCCAGCAGCTTTGGGGGGACAGGATCCTACAATGAGCAGTTCTTC. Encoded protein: CASSFGGTGSYNEQFF.

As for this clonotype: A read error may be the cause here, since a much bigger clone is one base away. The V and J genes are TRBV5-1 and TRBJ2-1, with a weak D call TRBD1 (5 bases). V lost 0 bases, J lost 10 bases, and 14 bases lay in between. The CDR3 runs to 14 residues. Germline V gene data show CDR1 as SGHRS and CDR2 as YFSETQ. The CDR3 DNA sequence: TGCGCCAGCAGCTTGGTAGCAGGGAAGAAAGAGCAGTTCTTC. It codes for CASSLVAGKKEQFF.

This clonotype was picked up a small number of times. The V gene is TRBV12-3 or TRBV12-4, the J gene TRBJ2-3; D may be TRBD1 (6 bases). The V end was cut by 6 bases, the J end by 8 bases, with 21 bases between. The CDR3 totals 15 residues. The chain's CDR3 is CASSPRTVIFGTQYF. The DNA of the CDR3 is TGTGCCAGCAGCCCCCGGACAGTGATATTTGGTACGCAGTATTTT.

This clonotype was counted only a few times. For the CDR3, the DNA is TGCAGCGTTGAGGGGCGACAGGGGAACACTGAAGCTTTCTTT. It encodes CSVEGRQGNTEAFF. J is TRBJ1-1 and V is TRBV29-1, with 7 bases that match TRBD1. V lost 3 bases, J lost 1 base, and 5 bases stayed unmatched. CDR1 is SQVTM, CDR2 ANQGSEA, per germline. The CDR3 runs to 14 residues.

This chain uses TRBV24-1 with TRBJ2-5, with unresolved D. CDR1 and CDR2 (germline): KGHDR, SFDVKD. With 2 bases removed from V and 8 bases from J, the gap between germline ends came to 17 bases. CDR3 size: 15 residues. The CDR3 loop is CATSDSWTVPKTQYF. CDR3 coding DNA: TGTGCCACCAGTGATTCGTGGACCGTCCCGAAAACCCAGTACTTC.

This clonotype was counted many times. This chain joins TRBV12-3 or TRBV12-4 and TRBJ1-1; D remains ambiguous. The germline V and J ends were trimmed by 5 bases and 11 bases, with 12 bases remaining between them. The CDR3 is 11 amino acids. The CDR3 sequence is CASSGEVAAFF. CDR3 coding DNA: TGTGCCAGCAGTGGAGAGGTGGCGGCTTTCTTT.

CDR3 in amino acids: CASSFSRGKETQYF. The CDR3 DNA is TGTGCCAGCAGCTTCAGTAGGGGAAAAGAGACCCAGTACTTC. The chain carries TRBV7-8 and TRBJ2-5, with a weak D call TRBD1 (5 bases). The V gene's germline CDR1 is SGHVS and CDR2 FQNEAQ. The ends were cut back, 3 bases at V and 3 bases at J, with 11 bases in the middle. The CDR3 is 14 amino acids. Combining the CDR3 with reference TRBV7-8 and TRBJ2-5 gives the whole variable domain GAGVSQSPRYKVAKRGQDVALRCDPISGHVSLFWYQQALGQGPEFLTYFQNEAQLDKSGLPSDRFFAERPEGSVSTLKIQRTQQEDSAVYLCASSFSRGKETQYFGPGTRLLVL.

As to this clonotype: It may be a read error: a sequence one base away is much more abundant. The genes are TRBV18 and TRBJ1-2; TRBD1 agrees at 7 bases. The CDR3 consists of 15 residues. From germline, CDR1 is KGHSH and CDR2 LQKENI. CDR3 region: CDSSPEQGRHYGYTF. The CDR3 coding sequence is TGTGACAGCTCGCCTGAACAGGGGCGCCACTATGGCTACACCTTC.

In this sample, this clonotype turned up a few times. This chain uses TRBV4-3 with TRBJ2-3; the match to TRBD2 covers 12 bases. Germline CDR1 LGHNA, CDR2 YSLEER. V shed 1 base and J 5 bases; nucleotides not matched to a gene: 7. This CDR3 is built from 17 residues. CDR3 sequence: CASSQGILAGGIDTQYF. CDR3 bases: TGCGCCAGCAGCCAAGGGATACTAGCGGGGGGAATAGATACGCAGTATTTT.

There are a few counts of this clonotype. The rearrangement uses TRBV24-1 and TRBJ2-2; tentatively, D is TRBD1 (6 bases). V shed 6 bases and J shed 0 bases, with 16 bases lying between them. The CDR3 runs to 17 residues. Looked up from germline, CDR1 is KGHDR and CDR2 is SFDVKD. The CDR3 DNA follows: TGTGCCACCAGTTTAGTGCGGCAGGGGACGAACACCGGGGAGCTGTTTTTT. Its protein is CATSLVRQGTNTGELFF.

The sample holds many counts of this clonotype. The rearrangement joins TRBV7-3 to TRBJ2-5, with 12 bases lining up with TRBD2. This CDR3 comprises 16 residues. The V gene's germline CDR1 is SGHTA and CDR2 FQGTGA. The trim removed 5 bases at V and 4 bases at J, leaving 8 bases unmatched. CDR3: CASSLGLAGMGETQYF. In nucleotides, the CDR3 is TGTGCCAGCAGCCTCGGACTAGCGGGGATGGGAGAGACCCAGTACTTC.

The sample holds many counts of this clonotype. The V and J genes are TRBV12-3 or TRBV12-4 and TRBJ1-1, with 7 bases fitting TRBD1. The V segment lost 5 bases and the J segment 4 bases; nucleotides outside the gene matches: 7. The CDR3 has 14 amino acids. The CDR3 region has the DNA TGTGCCAGCAGTCAACAGGGGCTGAGCACTGAAGCTTTCTTT. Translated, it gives CASSQQGLSTEAFF.

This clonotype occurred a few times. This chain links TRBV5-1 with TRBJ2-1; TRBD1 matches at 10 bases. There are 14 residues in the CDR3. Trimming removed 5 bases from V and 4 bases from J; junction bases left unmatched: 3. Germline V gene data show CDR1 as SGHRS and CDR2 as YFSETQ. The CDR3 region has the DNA TGCGCCAGCAGTCCGGGACAGGGGTACAATGAGCAGTTCTTC. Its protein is CASSPGQGYNEQFF.

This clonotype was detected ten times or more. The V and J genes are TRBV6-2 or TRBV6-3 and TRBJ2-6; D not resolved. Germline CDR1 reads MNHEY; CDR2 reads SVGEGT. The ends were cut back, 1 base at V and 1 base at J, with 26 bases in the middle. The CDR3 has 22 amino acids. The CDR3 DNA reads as TGTGCCAGCAGTTACTACCCCCCAGCCTCCAGACCCTCCCTTTCTGGGGCCAACGTCCTGACTTTC. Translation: CASSYYPPASRPSLSGANVLTF.

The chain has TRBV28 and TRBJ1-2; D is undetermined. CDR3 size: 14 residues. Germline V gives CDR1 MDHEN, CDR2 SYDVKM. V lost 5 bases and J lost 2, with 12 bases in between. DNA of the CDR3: TGTGCCAGCAGTGTCCAGATGGACAACTATGGCTACACCTTC. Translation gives CASSVQMDNYGYTF.

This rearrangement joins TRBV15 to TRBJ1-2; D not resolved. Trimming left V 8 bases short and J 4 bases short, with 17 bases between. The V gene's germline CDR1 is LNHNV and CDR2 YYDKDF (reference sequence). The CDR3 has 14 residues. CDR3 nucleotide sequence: TGTGCCACCTCCGCCAGGCTCTCCATCTATGGCTACACCTTC. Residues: CATSARLSIYGYTF. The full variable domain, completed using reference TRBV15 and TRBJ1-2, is DAMVIQNPRYQVTQFGKPVTLSCSQTLNHNVMYWYQQKSSQAPKLLFHYYDKDFNNEADTPDNFQSRRPNTSFCFLDIRSPGLGDTAMYLCATSARLSIYGYTFGSGTRLTVV.

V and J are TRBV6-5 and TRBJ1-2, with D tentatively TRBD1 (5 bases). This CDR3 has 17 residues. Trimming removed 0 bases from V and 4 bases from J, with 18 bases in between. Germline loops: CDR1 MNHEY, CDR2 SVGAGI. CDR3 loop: CASSYSLLTDDSYGYTF. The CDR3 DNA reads TGTGCCAGCAGTTACTCCCTCTTGACAGACGATTCCTATGGCTACACCTTC.

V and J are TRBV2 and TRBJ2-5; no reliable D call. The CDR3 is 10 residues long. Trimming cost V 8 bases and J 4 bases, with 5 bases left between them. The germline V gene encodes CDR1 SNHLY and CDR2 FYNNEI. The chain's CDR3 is CASGPETQYF. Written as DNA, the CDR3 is TGTGCCAGCGGCCCAGAGACCCAGTACTTC.

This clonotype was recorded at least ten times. CDR3 in amino acids: CASSIDRGQQFF. CDR3 nucleotide sequence: TGCGCCAGCAGCATAGACAGGGGGCAGCAGTTCTTC. The chain is built from TRBV5-1 and TRBJ2-1; TRBD1 matches 10 bases. The trim removed 4 bases at V and 11 bases at J, leaving 3 bases unmatched. The CDR3 has 12 amino acids. Per the germline V gene, CDR1 is SGHRS and CDR2 is YFSETQ. Supplemented by reference TRBV5-1 and TRBJ2-1, the full variable domain reads KAGVTQTPRYLIKTRGQQVTLSCSPISGHRSVSWYQQTPGQGLQFLFEYFSETQRNKGNFPGRFSGRQFSNSRSEMNVSTLELGDSALYLCASSIDRGQQFFGPGTRLTVL.

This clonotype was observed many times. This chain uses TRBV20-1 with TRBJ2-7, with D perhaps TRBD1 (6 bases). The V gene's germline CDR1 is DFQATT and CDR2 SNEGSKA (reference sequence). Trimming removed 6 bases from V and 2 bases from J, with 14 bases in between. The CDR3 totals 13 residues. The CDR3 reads CSATGTPTYEQYF. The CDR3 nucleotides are TGCAGTGCAACCGGGACACCCACCTACGAGCAGTACTTC.

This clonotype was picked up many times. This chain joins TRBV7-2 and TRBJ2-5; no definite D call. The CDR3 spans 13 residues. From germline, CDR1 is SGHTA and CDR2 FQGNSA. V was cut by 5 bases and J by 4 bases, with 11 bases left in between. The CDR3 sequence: CASSPTPPETQYF. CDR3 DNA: TGTGCCAGCAGCCCCACCCCCCCAGAGACCCAGTACTTC.

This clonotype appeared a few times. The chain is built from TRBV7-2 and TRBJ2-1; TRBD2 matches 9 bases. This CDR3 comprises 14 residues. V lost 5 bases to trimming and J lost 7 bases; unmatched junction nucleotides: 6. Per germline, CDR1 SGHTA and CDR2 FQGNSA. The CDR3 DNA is TGTGCCAGCAGCACCCTAGCGGGGCGGAATGAGCAGTTCTTC. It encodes CASSTLAGRNEQFF.

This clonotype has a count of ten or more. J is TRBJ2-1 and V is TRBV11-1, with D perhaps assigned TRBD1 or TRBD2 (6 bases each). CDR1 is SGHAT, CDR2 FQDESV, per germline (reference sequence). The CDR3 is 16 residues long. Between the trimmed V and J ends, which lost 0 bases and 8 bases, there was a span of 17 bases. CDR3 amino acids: CASSLAPGAGFDEQFF. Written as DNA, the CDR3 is TGTGCCAGCAGCTTAGCGCCGGGGGCCGGTTTCGATGAGCAGTTCTTC.

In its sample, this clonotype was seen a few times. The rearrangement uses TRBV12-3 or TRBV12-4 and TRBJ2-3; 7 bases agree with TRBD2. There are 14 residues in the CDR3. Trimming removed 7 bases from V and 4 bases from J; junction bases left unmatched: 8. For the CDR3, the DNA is TGTGCCAGCAACCCTGCGGGGGAATCAGATACGCAGTATTTT. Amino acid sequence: CASNPAGESDTQYF.

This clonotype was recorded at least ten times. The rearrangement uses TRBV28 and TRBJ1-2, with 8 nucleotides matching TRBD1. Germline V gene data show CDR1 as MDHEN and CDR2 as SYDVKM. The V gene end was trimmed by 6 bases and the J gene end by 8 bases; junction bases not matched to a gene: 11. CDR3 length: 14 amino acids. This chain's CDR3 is CASRFDRSGGGYTF. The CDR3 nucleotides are TGTGCCAGCAGGTTTGACCGGTCAGGGGGCGGCTACACCTTC.

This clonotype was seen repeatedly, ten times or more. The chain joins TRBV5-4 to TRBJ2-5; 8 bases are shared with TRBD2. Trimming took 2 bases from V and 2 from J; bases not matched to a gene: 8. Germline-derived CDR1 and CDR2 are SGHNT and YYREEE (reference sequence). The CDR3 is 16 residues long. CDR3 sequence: CASSLPGLEPQETQYF. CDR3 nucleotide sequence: TGTGCCAGCAGCTTACCGGGACTAGAGCCTCAAGAGACCCAGTACTTC. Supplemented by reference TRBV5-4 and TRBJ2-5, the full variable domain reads ETGVTQSPTHLIKTRGQQVTLRCSSQSGHNTVSWYQQALGQGPQFIFQYYREEENGRGNFPPRFSGLQFPNYSSELNVNALELDDSALYLCASSLPGLEPQETQYFGPGTRLLVL.

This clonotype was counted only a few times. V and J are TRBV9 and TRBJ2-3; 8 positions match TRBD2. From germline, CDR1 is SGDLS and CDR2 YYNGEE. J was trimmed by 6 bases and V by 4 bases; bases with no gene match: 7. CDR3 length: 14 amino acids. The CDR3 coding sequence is TGTGCCAGCAGCTCGGGACTAGGCTTGGATACGCAGTATTTT. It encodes CASSSGLGLDTQYF.

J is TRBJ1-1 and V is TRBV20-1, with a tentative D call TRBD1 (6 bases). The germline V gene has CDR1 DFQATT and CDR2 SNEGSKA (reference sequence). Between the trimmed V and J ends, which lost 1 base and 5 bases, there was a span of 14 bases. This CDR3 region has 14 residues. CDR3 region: CSARGIQGRTEAFF. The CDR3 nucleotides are TGCAGTGCTAGAGGTATTCAGGGGAGGACTGAAGCTTTCTTT.

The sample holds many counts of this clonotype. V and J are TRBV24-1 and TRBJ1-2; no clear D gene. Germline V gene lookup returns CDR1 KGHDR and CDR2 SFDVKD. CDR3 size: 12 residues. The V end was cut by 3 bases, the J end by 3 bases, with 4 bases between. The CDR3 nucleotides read TGTGCCACCAGTGATGCTCACTATGGCTACACCTTC. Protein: CATSDAHYGYTF.